The next 27 T cell receptor beta chains were all read from a single sample in a study of blood T cell repertoires in COVID-19. Libraries were prepared by immunoSEQ multiplex PCR; TCRdb keeps only in-frame clonotypes and omits some of them. The table includes about 200,000 clones, about 80% detected once. Sequences were obtained from peripheral blood. These receptors were obtained from a human donor with acute or convalescent COVID-19. The donor label of this sample is uncertain.

The rearrangement joins TRBV28 to TRBJ2-5, with 11 positions matching TRBD1. The CDR3 covers 15 residues. Germline CDR1 MDHEN, CDR2 SYDVKM. V shed 7 bases, J shed 5 bases, and the junction held 9 bases outside the gene matches. This CDR3 reads CASTRGTGGFETQYF. CDR3 bases: TGTGCCAGCACCAGAGGGACAGGGGGGTTCGAGACCCAGTACTTC.

The V gene is TRBV2, the J gene TRBJ2-2; 11 bases align to TRBD2. Germline V gives CDR1 SNHLY, CDR2 FYNNEI. J lost 6 bases, V lost 6 bases, and 9 bases had no gene match. This CDR3 has 16 residues. The CDR3 loop reads CASRKGSGRAAGELFF. CDR3 DNA sequence: TGTGCCAGCAGGAAGGGTAGCGGGAGGGCCGCCGGGGAGCTGTTTTTT.

This clone is a singleton in its sample. In DNA form, the CDR3 reads TGTGCCAGCAGCTTGGCCCCGGGGGGAGGGTATGGCTACACCTTC. It codes for CASSLAPGGGYGYTF. The V gene is TRBV5-4, the J gene TRBJ1-2; perhaps TRBD1 as D (5 bases). Germline CDR1 reads SGHNT; CDR2 reads YYREEE (reference sequence). V lost 0 bases and J 5 bases, leaving 14 bases between the germline ends. The CDR3 spans 15 residues.

This chain connects TRBV7-8 to TRBJ1-6; D possibly corresponds to TRBD1 (6 bases). The CDR3 has 17 amino acids. Germline-derived CDR1 and CDR2 are SGHVS and FQNEAQ. V lost 4 bases and J 0 bases, leaving 13 bases between the germline ends. The CDR3 DNA sequence: TGTGCCAGCAGCTCAAGACAGGAGAGCTCCTATAATTCACCCCTCCACTTT. It codes for CASSSRQESSYNSPLHF.

This clone was counted a single time. The CDR3, as DNA: TGTGCCAGCAGTCGCAGGGGGGCTGGAAACACCATATATTTT. Translating it yields CASSRRGAGNTIYF. The chain is built from TRBV25-1 and TRBJ1-3; 7 nucleotides line up with TRBD1. CDR1 and CDR2 (germline): MGHDK, SYGVNS. The CDR3 loop spans 14 amino acids. J was trimmed by 2 bases and V by 5 bases; bases with no gene match: 3.

This clone was recorded a few times. The chain recombines TRBV5-6 with TRBJ2-7, with 7 bases that match TRBD1. V was pared by 4 bases and J by 5 bases, with 9 bases of the junction left unmatched. CDR1 is SGHDT, CDR2 YYEEEE, per germline. This CDR3 spans 14 amino acids. In DNA form, the CDR3 reads TGTGCCAGCAGCCTGTTAGGACAGGTTAACGAGCAGTACTTC. Its translation is CASSLLGQVNEQYF.

This chain uses TRBV7-3 with TRBJ1-1; TRBD1 is a possible D gene (6 bases). The ends were cut back, 4 bases at V and 4 bases at J, with 10 bases in the middle. This CDR3 is 13 amino acids long. From germline, CDR1 is SGHTA and CDR2 FQGTGA. The CDR3 region is CASSSKGGTEAFF. Written as DNA, the CDR3 is TGTGCCAGCAGCTCTAAAGGGGGCACTGAAGCTTTCTTT. The complete variable domain, with remaining parts taken from reference TRBV7-3 and TRBJ1-1, reads GAGVSQTPSNKVTEKGKYVELRCDPISGHTALYWYRQSLGQGPEFLIYFQGTGAADDSGLPNDRFFAVRPEGSVSTLKIQRTERGDSAVYLCASSSKGGTEAFFGQGTRLTVV.

The chain recombines TRBV10-3 with TRBJ2-1; 12 nucleotides align to TRBD2. CDR1 ENHRY and CDR2 SYGVKD come from the germline V gene. This CDR3 has 14 residues. After removal of 6 bases from V and 12 bases from J, the junction contained 9 bases not matched to a gene. Written as DNA, the CDR3 is TGTGCCATCAGCGACCTGGGGACTAGCGGGTTGCAGTTCTTC. This sequence encodes CAISDLGTSGLQFF.

The gene calls are TRBV27 and TRBJ1-1, with 7 bases fitting TRBD1. V was clipped by 2 bases and J by 1 base; unmatched bases: 13. The CDR3 is 18 amino acids. Germline assignment: CDR1 MNHEY and CDR2 SMNVEV (reference sequence). The chain's CDR3 is CASSLVEVSGGRNTEAFF. CDR3 DNA: TGTGCCAGCAGTTTAGTCGAGGTCTCAGGGGGTCGGAACACTGAAGCTTTCTTT.

The J gene is TRBJ2-7, the V gene TRBV19; 7 bases are shared with TRBD1. Germline V gene sequence: CDR1 LNHDA, CDR2 SQIVND (reference sequence). The trim removed 5 bases at V and 2 bases at J, leaving 6 bases unmatched. The CDR3 runs to 14 residues. The CDR3 DNA reads as TGTGCCAGTAGTTTCTCCGGGACAGCCTACGAGCAGTACTTC. This translates into CASSFSGTAYEQYF.

The chain links TRBV10-2 to TRBJ2-6; D remains ambiguous. The germline gives CDR1 WSHSY, CDR2 SAAADI. This CDR3 is built from 16 residues. Trimming removed 6 bases from V and 4 bases from J, with 16 bases in between. The CDR3, as DNA: TGCGCCAGCAGGAGGAGCGTACCCCTGGGGGCCAACGTCCTGACTTTC. This encodes CASRRSVPLGANVLTF.

To note about this clone: The same CDR3 is also encoded by other DNA sequences in this sample. In nucleotides, the CDR3 is TGTGCCAGCAGTTACGGGGGCGGAGCCTATGGCTACACCTTC. Encoded protein: CASSYGGGAYGYTF. The gene calls are TRBV6-5 and TRBJ1-2; D possibly corresponds to TRBD1 (6 bases). CDR1 and CDR2 (germline): MNHEY, SVGAGI. The CDR3 length is 14 residues. Trimming shortened V by 2 bases and J by 4 bases, and 11 bases separated the two germline ends.

The chain recombines TRBV6-5 with TRBJ2-3; tentative D call: TRBD1 (6 bases). Germline lookup yields CDR1 MNHEY and CDR2 SVGAGI. The length of the CDR3 is 15 residues. V lost 5 bases, J lost 6 bases, and 18 bases lay in between. CDR3 protein: CASSRLQDQGDTQYF. The CDR3 DNA reads as TGTGCCAGCAGTCGCCTACAGGATCAGGGGGATACGCAGTATTTT.

The chain combines TRBV5-1 with TRBJ1-2; D may be TRBD1 (6 bases). Trimming left V 3 bases short and J 2 bases short, with 14 bases between. The CDR3 contains 15 residues. CDR1 is SGHRS and CDR2 is YFSETQ in the germline V gene. Here the CDR3 reads CASSSTPGQNYGYTF. CDR3 DNA sequence: TGCGCCAGCAGCTCCACCCCGGGACAAAACTATGGCTACACCTTC. Using reference TRBV5-1 and TRBJ1-2 for the parts outside the CDR3, the full variable domain is KAGVTQTPRYLIKTRGQQVTLSCSPISGHRSVSWYQQTPGQGLQFLFEYFSETQRNKGNFPGRFSGRQFSNSRSEMNVSTLELGDSALYLCASSSTPGQNYGYTFGSGTRLTVV.

The rearrangement joins TRBV4-1 to TRBJ1-5, with no clear D. The V gene lost 7 bases and the J gene lost 3 bases, with 10 bases spanning the gap. This CDR3 is 13 amino acids long. Germline V gene lookup returns CDR1 MGHRA and CDR2 YSYEKL. CDR3 bases: TGCGCCAGCAACCCTAGCTACAATCAGCCCCAGCATTTT. Translation: CASNPSYNQPQHF.

There are a few counts of this clone. The chain links TRBV28 to TRBJ1-5; maybe TRBD1 (6 bases). Germline assignment: CDR1 MDHEN and CDR2 SYDVKM. V gave up 4 bases and J gave up 1 base, with 17 bases separating them. This CDR3 region has 17 residues. The CDR3 loop is CASSSPNSGTSNQPQHF. The CDR3 DNA is TGTGCCAGCAGTTCCCCAAATTCCGGGACAAGCAATCAGCCCCAGCATTTT.

The rearrangement links TRBV30 to TRBJ2-7; D call uncertain. V was pared by 2 bases and J by 3 bases, with 5 bases between. CDR3 length: 11 amino acids. Germline values: CDR1 GTSNPN, CDR2 SVGIG (reference sequence). The CDR3: CAWSRGYEQYF. The CDR3 coding sequence is TGTGCCTGGAGTCGAGGCTACGAGCAGTACTTC. The full variable domain, with the rest looked up from reference TRBV30 and TRBJ2-7, is SQTIHQWPATLVQPVGSPLSLECTVEGTSNPNLYWYRQAAGRGLQLLFYSVGIGQISSEVPQNLSASRPQDRQFILSSKKLLLSDSGFYLCAWSRGYEQYFGPGTRLTVT.

The chain is built from TRBV21-1 and TRBJ1-1; the DNA was not compared with TRBD1, the D call given in the table. TRBV21-1 represents a pseudogene. The CDR3 extends over 19 amino acids. The CDR3 sequence: CASSKEGPTGERGNTEAFF. Written as DNA, the CDR3 is TGTGCCAGCAGCAAAGAGGGCCCGACAGGGGAGCGTGGGAACACTGAAGCTTTCTTT.

The chain recombines TRBV28 with TRBJ2-6; D remains unclear. The CDR3 contains 15 residues. The germline V gene has CDR1 MDHEN and CDR2 SYDVKM. V shed 7 bases and J shed 2 bases, with 12 bases lying between them. The CDR3 protein is CASTYQAAGANVLTF. CDR3 sequence (DNA): TGTGCCAGCACATACCAGGCTGCTGGGGCCAACGTCCTGACTTTC.

This chain connects TRBV6-5 to TRBJ2-7; maybe TRBD1 (7 bases). Germline values: CDR1 MNHEY, CDR2 SVGAGI. The ends were cut back, 6 bases at V and 1 base at J, with 16 bases in the middle. The CDR3 has 15 residues. In DNA form, the CDR3 reads TGTGCCAGCAGGCGGGGACAGAGCCCTTCCTACGAGCAGTACTTC. Protein sequence: CASRRGQSPSYEQYF.

This clone was detected only once. The chain is built from TRBV6-1 and TRBJ2-1; 11 bases agree with TRBD2. The CDR3 extends over 13 amino acids. V shed 7 bases and J 9 bases; nucleotides not matched to a gene: 5. Germline V CDR1 and CDR2: MNHNS, SASEGT. CDR3 in amino acids: CASTPGTSGEQFF. The CDR3 DNA is TGTGCCAGCACCCCCGGGACTAGCGGTGAGCAGTTCTTC.

The chain recombines TRBV10-3 with TRBJ1-2; D uncertain. Trimming pared 7 bases from V and 5 bases from J, leaving 17 bases between. This CDR3 has 14 residues. Germline-derived CDR1 and CDR2 are ENHRY and SYGVKD. The CDR3 nucleotides are TGTGCCATCACTAGGGAGGACGGATGGTATGGCTACACCTTC. Translated, it gives CAITREDGWYGYTF.

This sequence joins TRBV6-5 and TRBJ1-5; the D gene is possibly TRBD1 (6 bases). The germline V gene has CDR1 MNHEY and CDR2 SVGAGI. The ends were cut back, 0 bases at V and 2 bases at J, with 8 bases in the middle. CDR3 length: 15 amino acids. The DNA for the CDR3 is TGTGCCAGCAGTTACTCACAGGGAGGCAATCAGCCCCAGCATTTT. This encodes CASSYSQGGNQPQHF.

The chain joins TRBV6-1 to TRBJ2-1; D call uncertain. Germline V gene lookup returns CDR1 MNHNS and CDR2 SASEGT. V lost 2 bases and J 0 bases, leaving 8 bases between the germline ends. The CDR3 loop spans 15 amino acids. The CDR3 is CASSERSISYNEQFF. In nucleotides, the CDR3 is TGTGCCAGCAGTGAAAGAAGCATCTCCTACAATGAGCAGTTCTTC.

The chain uses TRBV5-1 and TRBJ1-4; TRBD1 agrees at 9 bases. From germline, CDR1 is SGHRS and CDR2 YFSETQ. Trimming cost V 4 bases and J 8 bases; bases outside gene matches: 6. The CDR3 has 14 amino acids. For the CDR3, the DNA is TGCGCCAGCAGCCTGACAGGGGGGCTCGAAAAACTGTTTTTT. Amino acid sequence: CASSLTGGLEKLFF.

The chain joins TRBV7-9 to TRBJ2-1; 13 bases agree with TRBD2. Germline V CDR1 and CDR2: SEHNR, FQNEAQ (reference sequence). The trim removed 1 base at V and 4 bases at J, leaving 10 bases unmatched. This CDR3 comprises 19 residues. The CDR3: CASSLDPTSGRSYYNEQFF. The CDR3 DNA reads TGTGCCAGCAGCTTAGATCCGACTAGCGGGAGGTCTTATTACAATGAGCAGTTCTTC.

The CDR3 region is CASTPEGRGLYEQYF. The DNA of the CDR3 is TGTGCCAGCACCCCTGAAGGCAGGGGGCTCTACGAGCAGTACTTC. This chain joins TRBV6-2 or TRBV6-3 and TRBJ2-7, with 8 bases that match TRBD1. CDR1 is MNHEY, CDR2 SVGEGT, per germline. Trimming cost V 7 bases and J 3 bases; bases outside gene matches: 11. This CDR3 has 15 amino acids.